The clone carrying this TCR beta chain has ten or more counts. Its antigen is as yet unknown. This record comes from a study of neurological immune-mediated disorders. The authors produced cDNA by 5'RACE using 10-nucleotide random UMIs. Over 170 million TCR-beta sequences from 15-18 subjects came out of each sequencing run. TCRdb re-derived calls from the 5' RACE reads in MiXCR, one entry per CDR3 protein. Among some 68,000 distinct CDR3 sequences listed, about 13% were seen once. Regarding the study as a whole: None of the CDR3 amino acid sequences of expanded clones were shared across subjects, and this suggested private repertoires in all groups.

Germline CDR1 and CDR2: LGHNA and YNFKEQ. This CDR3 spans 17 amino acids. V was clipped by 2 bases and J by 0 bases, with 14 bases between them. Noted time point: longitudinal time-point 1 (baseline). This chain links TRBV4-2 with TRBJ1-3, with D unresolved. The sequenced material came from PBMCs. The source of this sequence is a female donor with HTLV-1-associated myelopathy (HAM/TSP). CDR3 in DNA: TGTGCCAGCAGCCAACTCCAGGTGGGAGCCTCTGGAAACACCATATATTTT. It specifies CASSQLQVGASGNTIYF.